This entry is about one T cell receptor (beta chain). Its antigen is unknown. No qualities accompany the bases; no much larger clone lies one base away. This sample was taken from a study of long-term antiretroviral therapy in people with HIV (dated by TCRdb to between 2021 and 2024). Concerning the study at large: The earliest samples were collected approximately a decade before the 2015 WHO recommendation for immediate ART, a period when ART was typically delayed until CD4 counts fell. No cross-contamination during QIAcube processing turned up in test extractions that ran a monoclonal T-cell line alongside 33 polyclonal samples. About 35% of the 30 participants with HIV were female. A total of fewer than 200 cryopreserved PBMC samples were contributed to the cohort by 30 adults with confirmed HIV infection, with samples collected serially over a mean of approximately six years (range 1-12). A retrospective serial study tested whether changes in peripheral blood TRB repertoire composition and diversity were associated with ART initiation and durable HIV suppression. Broad study findings and their caveats: Owing to limited PBMC availability, only the TCR beta chain was sequenced, without alpha chain pairing. Compared with controls, HIV repertoires had narrower CDR3 length ranges, and the network structure pointed to an antigen-experienced repertoire that shifted only slightly toward naive after ART. Inferences about post-ART repertoire changes were limited because no data were available on ART adherence, viral resistance or therapy changes. At every time point, the repertoire was dominated by expanded TRB clones first identified before ART initiation, although this dominance fluctuated and, in many PLHIV, declined after ART. Because pre-ART samples had limited cell numbers, profiling was done on unsorted PBMC rather than on sorted CD4+ and CD8+ T cells. Samples dated from the mid-2000s to the late 2010s, and the ART regimens used may be less effective than current ones. ART initiation was associated with a significant increase in TRB diversity, but diversity stayed significantly below transplant donor controls even after long-term ART.

Inclusion was restricted to participants for whom at least one PBMC sample before ART initiation and at least two post-ART samples were available. All participants with HIV were treated in the United States of America. Before DNA extraction, cryopreserved samples of about 0.95-10 million PBMC were thawed and washed. At the time of the earliest PBMC sample for each participant with HIV, ages ranged from roughly 23 to 60 years. Each participant contributed PBMC samples from 1-4 timepoints before ART initiation and 2-8 timepoints after ART initiation, with a median of 7 samples. Serial HIV viral load, CD4+ T-cell count, ART history and demographic data were obtained for every participant. Using a Qiagen kit on a QIAcube, genomic DNA was extracted from unsorted PBMC, with samples processed in batches of 12. The immunoSEQ hsTCRB v3.0 assay was used at survey level resolution to sequence the TRB variable region. The target sequencing depth for TRB was about 40,000-55,000 T-cell genomes per sample. Pooled TRB libraries were sequenced on an Illumina MiSeq with a v3 150-cycle kit. Per the authors' processing: Repertoire analysis was performed in R inside a reproducible Nextflow workflow that covered QC, data transformation and analysis. LymphoSeq2, an R package for exploring AIRR-Seq data, was used to implement the custom analyses. Four samples yielding fewer than 5000 total TRB sequences were excluded, leaving 150 to 200 analyzed HIV repertoires. Among the roughly 190 retained HIV repertoires, 55 to 65 were collected before ART initiation and roughly 130 after ART initiation. Each repertoire was downsampled to 5000 TRB nucleotide sequences, and summary statistics were averaged across 100 downsampling iterations. Only TRB sequences with CDR3 regions of at least seven amino acids were retained for analysis. Diversity was measured with a Shannon entropy-derived clonality score and the Gini coefficient. In repertoire networks, the top 5000 CDR3 amino acid sequences were linked whenever an edit distance of one separated two sequences. Antigen specificity groups and MHC restriction were predicted for TRB CDR3 amino acid sequences with GLIPH2. To flag known associations with CMV, EBV, HIV or tissue antigens, CDR3 amino acid sequences were compared against VDJdb and McPAS-TCR. Pre-ART, post-ART and control groups were compared with Wilcoxon signed-rank tests and Holm-Bonferroni correction. TCRdb mirrors the immuneACCESS table, restricted to in-frame sequences. Some clones are absent from its copies; in checked studies, under half trace to an unresolved V gene, and the reason for the others is unknown. D and trimming come from the DNA, and the V and J calls and clone size come from that table. Recorded for this sample are 25,000 to 30,000 clones; about 94% of them occurred a single time. The ten largest clones represent around 3% of the sample.

CDR1 MNHEY and CDR2 SVGAGI were looked up in the germline V gene. Including the terminal cysteine and phenylalanine, the CDR3 comprises 15 residues. Only the CDR3 DNA stays, 45 bases, in frame from base 1. At the junction V is shortened by 6 bases and J by 3 bases, with 17 bases in between. The TCR originated in a middle-aged man with HIV. Sequencing used unsorted PBMCs, obtained approximately 7.4 years after starting antiretroviral therapy. The chain joins TRBV6-5 to TRBJ1-2; TRBD1 is a possible D gene, resting on 6 matching bases. The encoded CDR3 is CASSRTGSVDYGYTF. The nucleotides read TGTGCCAGCAGCCGAACAGGGTCCGTGGACTATGGCTACACCTTC.